The present entry profiles one T cell receptor beta chain with its context. This sample was taken from a study of blood T cells in healthy people across ages. The length of the CDR3 is 14 residues. Trimming took off 8 bases at V and 1 base at J, with 15 bases between the two ends. Germline lookup yields CDR1 SGHTA and CDR2 FQGNSA. Primed by a sample-barcoded 5' primer and a J-beta primer mix, a second PCR proceeded for roughly 7 to 11 cycles. Researchers report that a template-switch adaptor with 12 random nucleotides tagged each cDNA molecule. MiXCR, applied by TCRdb to the 5' RACE reads, yields one record per CDR3 protein. Here the sample spans about 970,000 distinct CDR3 sequences, approximately 50% being singletons.

V gene TRBV7-2 combines with J gene TRBJ2-7; no clear D. The sequence was collected from a woman aged 60-70 years in good health. Material: blood. CDR3 in DNA: TGTGCCAGCGCCGTGTTTGGCGGTTCCTACGAGCAGTACTTC. Protein sequence: CASAVFGGSYEQYF.